These 6 T cell receptor beta chains originate from one sample sequenced in a study of OX40 agonist ivuxolimab in advanced cancers. The data were produced by immunoSEQ multiplex PCR, yet TCRdb's version contains in-frame clones alone and is incomplete. The profile shows approximately 84,000 clones, about 86% of them singletons. The sample here was CD4+ or CD8+ T cells sorted from blood, taken in a trial of the OX40 agonist ivuxolimab. The source is an adult with an advanced solid tumor such as melanoma, head and neck, liver or kidney cancer.

This chain joins TRBV6-6 and TRBJ1-1; no firm D call. Germline V gene sequence: CDR1 MNHNY, CDR2 SVGAGI (reference sequence). V shed 4 bases and J shed 7 bases, with 7 bases lying between them. The CDR3 consists of 11 residues. In DNA form, the CDR3 reads TGTGCCAGCAGTTTTTGGGATGAAGCTTTCTTT. This translates into CASSFWDEAFF.

This clone was detected a few times. This rearrangement joins TRBV20-1 to TRBJ2-7; D is uncertain. Per germline, CDR1 DFQATT and CDR2 SNEGSKA (reference sequence). The CDR3 extends over 11 amino acids. The V gene lost 5 bases and the J gene lost 0 bases, with 5 bases spanning the gap. CDR3 in DNA: TGCAGTGCTTTAGACTCCTACGAGCAGTACTTC. It specifies CSALDSYEQYF.

V gene TRBV10-3 combines with J gene TRBJ2-5; possible D gene TRBD1, 6 bases. Trimming removed 3 bases at V and 2 bases at J, with 10 bases between. Germline V gives CDR1 ENHRY, CDR2 SYGVKD. The CDR3 covers 14 residues. CDR3 DNA sequence: TGTGCCATCAGTGAATGGACAGAGCAAGAGACCCAGTACTTC. Its translation is CAISEWTEQETQYF.

This rearrangement joins TRBV11-2 to TRBJ2-2, with D perhaps matching TRBD1 (5 bases). The CDR3 runs to 15 residues. Between the trimmed V and J ends, which lost 5 bases and 0 bases, there was a span of 10 bases. Germline V gene sequence: CDR1 SGHAT, CDR2 FQNNGV. The CDR3 nucleotides are TGTGCCAGCAGCATACAGGTTTCGAACACCGGGGAGCTGTTTTTT. This translates into CASSIQVSNTGELFF.

The V gene is TRBV18, the J gene TRBJ1-4; 9 bases align to TRBD1. Germline lookup yields CDR1 KGHSH and CDR2 LQKENI. The CDR3 runs 16 residues. J was trimmed by 3 bases and V by 4 bases; bases with no gene match: 6. As DNA, the CDR3 is TGTGCCAGCTCACGGGACAGGGCGGGAGCTAATGAAAAACTGTTTTTT. Protein sequence: CASSRDRAGANEKLFF. The full variable domain, with the rest looked up from reference TRBV18 and TRBJ1-4, is NAGVMQNPRHLVRRRGQEARLRCSPMKGHSHVYWYRQLPEEGLKFMVYLQKENIIDESGMPKERFSAEFPKEGPSILRIQQVVRGDSAAYFCASSRDRAGANEKLFFGSGTQLSVL.

J is TRBJ1-6 and V is TRBV30, with D possibly TRBD1 on 6 matching bases. Germline CDR1 GTSNPN, CDR2 SVGIG (reference sequence). Trimming shortened V by 8 bases and J by 9 bases, and 14 bases separated the two germline ends. The CDR3 runs 12 residues. This CDR3 is CAGGADASPLHF. The CDR3 region has the DNA TGTGCCGGGGGCGCAGACGCTTCACCCCTCCACTTT.